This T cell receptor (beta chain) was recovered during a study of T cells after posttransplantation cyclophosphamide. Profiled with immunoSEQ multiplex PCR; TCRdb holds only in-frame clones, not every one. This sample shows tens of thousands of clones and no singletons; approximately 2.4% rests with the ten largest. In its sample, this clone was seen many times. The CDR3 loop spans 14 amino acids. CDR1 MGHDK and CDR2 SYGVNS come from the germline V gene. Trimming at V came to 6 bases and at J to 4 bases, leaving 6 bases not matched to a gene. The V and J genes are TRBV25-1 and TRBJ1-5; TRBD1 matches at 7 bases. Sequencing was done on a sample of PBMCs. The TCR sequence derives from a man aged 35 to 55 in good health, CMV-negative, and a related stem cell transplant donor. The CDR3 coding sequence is TGTGCCAGCAGCCCGACAGGGCTTAATCAGCCCCAGCATTTT. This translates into CASSPTGLNQPQHF.